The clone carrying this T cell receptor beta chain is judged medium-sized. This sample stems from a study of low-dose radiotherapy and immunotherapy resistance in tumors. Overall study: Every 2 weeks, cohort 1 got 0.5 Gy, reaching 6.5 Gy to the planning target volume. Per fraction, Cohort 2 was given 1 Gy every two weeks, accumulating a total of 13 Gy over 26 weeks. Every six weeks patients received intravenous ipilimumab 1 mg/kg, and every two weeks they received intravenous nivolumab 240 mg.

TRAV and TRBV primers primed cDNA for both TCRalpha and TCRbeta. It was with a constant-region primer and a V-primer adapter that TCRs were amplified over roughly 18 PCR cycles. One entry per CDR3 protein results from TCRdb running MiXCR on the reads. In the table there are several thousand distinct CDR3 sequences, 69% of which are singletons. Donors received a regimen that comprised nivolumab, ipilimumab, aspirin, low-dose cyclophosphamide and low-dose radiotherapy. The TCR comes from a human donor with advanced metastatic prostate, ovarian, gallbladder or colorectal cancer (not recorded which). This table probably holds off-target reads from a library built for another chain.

The CDR3 here is CASSFFLTDTQYF. The DNA for the CDR3 is TGTGCCAGCAGTTTCTTCCTCACAGATACGCAGTATTTT. This sequence joins TRBV12-3 or TRBV12-4 and TRBJ2-3; unclear D gene. CDR3 length: 13 residues. V was shortened by 3 bases and J by 2 bases, with 6 bases between the two germline ends.